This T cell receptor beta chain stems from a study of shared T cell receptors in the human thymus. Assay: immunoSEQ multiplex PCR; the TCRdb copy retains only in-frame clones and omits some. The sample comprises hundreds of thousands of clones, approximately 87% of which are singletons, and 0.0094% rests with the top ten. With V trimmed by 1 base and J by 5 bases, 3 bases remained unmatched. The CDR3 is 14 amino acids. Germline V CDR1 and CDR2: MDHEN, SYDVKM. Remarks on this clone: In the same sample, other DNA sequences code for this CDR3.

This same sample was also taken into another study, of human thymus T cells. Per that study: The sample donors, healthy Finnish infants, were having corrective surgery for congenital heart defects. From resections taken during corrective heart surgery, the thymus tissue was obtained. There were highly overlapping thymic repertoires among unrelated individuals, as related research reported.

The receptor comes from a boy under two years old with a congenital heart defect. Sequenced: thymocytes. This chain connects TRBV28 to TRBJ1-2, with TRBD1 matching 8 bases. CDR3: CASSLLRQGYGYTF. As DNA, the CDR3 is TGTGCCAGCAGTTTATTACGACAGGGGTATGGCTACACCTTC.